The 20 T cell receptor beta chains below come from one sample, sequenced in a study of blood T cell repertoires in COVID-19. Data came from immunoSEQ multiplex PCR; TCRdb stores just in-frame clones and leaves some out. In the table there are some 98,000 clones, 75% to 85% of which are singletons. Sequencing was carried out using peripheral blood. These receptors all come from a man in his 60s with acute or convalescent COVID-19.

This chain joins TRBV7-2 and TRBJ1-1, with D tentatively TRBD1 (5 bases). Trimming took off 5 bases at V and 11 bases at J, with 15 bases between the two ends. Looked up from germline, CDR1 is SGHTA and CDR2 is FQGNSA. The CDR3 loop spans 12 amino acids. The CDR3 sequence is CASSVAPRGAFF. CDR3 bases: TGTGCCAGCAGCGTGGCCCCAAGGGGCGCTTTCTTT.

The chain recombines TRBV27 with TRBJ2-7; D perhaps matches TRBD1 (5 bases). Germline V gene data show CDR1 as MNHEY and CDR2 as SMNVEV (reference sequence). This CDR3 spans 16 amino acids. V was pared by 5 bases and J by 1 base, with 18 bases between. The CDR3 bases are TGTGCCAGCAGTCCCCAGGGCAGGGCGTCATCCTACGAGCAGTACTTC. It specifies CASSPQGRASSYEQYF.

The rearrangement links TRBV7-2 to TRBJ1-4; 7 bases are a match to TRBD1. The CDR3 covers 15 residues. Germline values: CDR1 SGHTA, CDR2 FQGNSA. With 5 bases clipped from V and 5 bases from J, the junction kept 8 bases outside the gene matches. The CDR3: CASSLRQGVNEKLFF. The CDR3 nucleotides read TGTGCCAGCAGCCTCCGACAGGGTGTGAATGAAAAACTGTTTTTT.

In nucleotides, the CDR3 is TGTGCCAGCAGCTTAGCTTGGGGGGCCTACAATGAGCAGTTCTTC. Protein product: CASSLAWGAYNEQFF. This chain connects TRBV11-2 to TRBJ2-1, with a possible D match to TRBD2 (6 bases). This CDR3 is built from 15 residues. V dropped 1 base and J dropped 2 bases, with 9 bases sitting between them. Germline V gives CDR1 SGHAT, CDR2 FQNNGV. Based on the CDR3 plus reference TRBV11-2 and TRBJ2-1, the full variable domain is EAGVAQSPRYKIIEKRQSVAFWCNPISGHATLYWYQQILGQGPKLLIQFQNNGVVDDSQLPKDRFSAERLKGVDSTLKIQPAKLEDSAVYLCASSLAWGAYNEQFFGPGTRLTVL.

The V call is TRBV5-5, the J call TRBJ2-7; D is unresolved. The germline gives CDR1 SGHKS, CDR2 YYEKEE (reference sequence). The CDR3 contains 13 residues. V was shortened by 0 bases and J by 0 bases, with 4 bases between the two germline ends. The CDR3 region is CASSLGVSYEQYV. In nucleotides, the CDR3 is TGTGCCAGCAGCTTGGGAGTCTCCTACGAGCAGTACGTC.

The genes are TRBV5-5 and TRBJ1-2; possibly TRBD1 for D (6 bases). The germline gives CDR1 SGHKS, CDR2 YYEKEE (reference sequence). The CDR3 is made up of 14 amino acids. V shed 3 bases and J shed 2 bases, with 11 bases lying between them. The CDR3, as DNA: TGTGCCAGCAGCTGGACCGGACAGAACTATGGCTACACCTTC. The encoded protein is CASSWTGQNYGYTF.

The chain recombines TRBV5-1 with TRBJ1-1; TRBD1 agrees at 9 bases. The ends lost 1 base at V and 3 bases at J; junction bases unmatched: 7. In germline, CDR1 is SGHRS, CDR2 YFSETQ. The CDR3 covers 16 residues. The CDR3 DNA reads as TGCGCCAGCAGCTTGCCCAAGACAGGGGGGGACACTGAAGCTTTCTTT. This translates into CASSLPKTGGDTEAFF. Full variable domain (outside the CDR3, taken from reference TRBV5-1 and TRBJ1-1): KAGVTQTPRYLIKTRGQQVTLSCSPISGHRSVSWYQQTPGQGLQFLFEYFSETQRNKGNFPGRFSGRQFSNSRSEMNVSTLELGDSALYLCASSLPKTGGDTEAFFGQGTRLTVV.

The chain recombines TRBV28 with TRBJ1-2, with a weak D call TRBD1 (5 bases). The CDR3 totals 18 residues. The V end was cut by 4 bases, the J end by 8 bases, with 29 bases between. Germline loops: CDR1 MDHEN, CDR2 SYDVKM. The CDR3 spells CASSSSRSRAGPSLGYTF. The CDR3 coding sequence is TGTGCCAGCAGTTCCTCTCGCTCCCGTGCGGGACCTTCCTTGGGCTACACCTTC.

This clone was observed once. V is TRBV7-3 and J is TRBJ2-1, with 11 bases fitting TRBD2. Germline CDR1 SGHTA, CDR2 FQGTGA. There are 15 residues in the CDR3. Losses at the gene ends were 8 bases for V and 4 bases for J; bases not matched to a gene: 7. CDR3 nucleotide sequence: TGTGCCAGCGGCATAACTAGCGGGGGATACAATGAGCAGTTCTTC. It yields the protein CASGITSGGYNEQFF.

The chain combines TRBV6-6 with TRBJ2-2, with D perhaps TRBD1 (6 bases). V lost 3 bases to trimming and J lost 4 bases, with 12 bases between them. CDR3 length: 15 amino acids. The germline gives CDR1 MNHNY, CDR2 SVGAGI (reference sequence). CDR3 in amino acids: CASSYGGAGTGELFF. Here the CDR3 DNA reads TGTGCCAGCAGTTATGGGGGCGCGGGCACCGGGGAGCTGTTTTTT.

CDR3 protein: CASSQAWTSGGFYNEQFF. CDR3 DNA sequence: TGTGCCAGCAGCCAGGCCTGGACTAGCGGGGGATTCTACAATGAGCAGTTCTTC. The chain uses TRBV3-1 (or the pseudogene TRBV3-2) and TRBJ2-1; TRBD2 matches 13 bases. The CDR3 runs to 18 residues. Germline CDR1 and CDR2: LGHDT and YNNKEL (reference sequence). The V segment lost 3 bases and the J segment 3 bases; nucleotides outside the gene matches: 8.

The rearrangement links TRBV19 to TRBJ1-2, with D tentatively TRBD1 (5 bases). Trimming shortened V by 5 bases and J by 4 bases, and 17 bases separated the two germline ends. CDR1 and CDR2 from the germline V gene are LNHDA and SQIVND (reference sequence). The CDR3 totals 15 residues. The CDR3 region has the DNA TGTGCCAGTAGTCTGAAGGTCGGGGGTTTCTATGGCTACACCTTC. It yields the protein CASSLKVGGFYGYTF.

The chain combines TRBV7-8 with TRBJ2-3, with 9 bases aligning to TRBD2. Germline assignment: CDR1 SGHVS and CDR2 FQNEAQ. CDR3 size: 17 residues. V was clipped by 0 bases and J by 4 bases; unmatched bases: 8. The CDR3 spells CASSLALGRGGPDTQYF. CDR3 bases: TGTGCCAGCAGCTTAGCGCTGGGGCGGGGGGGTCCAGATACGCAGTATTTT.

The chain couples TRBV7-9 to TRBJ2-7; perhaps TRBD1 as D (6 bases). CDR3 length: 13 amino acids. V was clipped by 5 bases and J by 3 bases, with 11 bases between them. The germline CDR1 and CDR2 sequences are SEHNR and FQNEAQ (reference sequence). The CDR3 is CASSVTTGYEQYV. The CDR3 nucleotides read TGTGCCAGCAGCGTGACGACAGGCTACGAGCAGTACGTC.

The V gene is TRBV9, the J gene TRBJ1-2; unclear D gene. Germline CDR1 is SGDLS and CDR2 is YYNGEE. V gave up 3 bases and J gave up 2 bases, with 11 bases separating them. The CDR3 is 14 amino acids. CDR3 sequence reads: CASSGERQNYGYTF. The CDR3 DNA sequence: TGTGCCAGCAGCGGAGAGAGGCAAAACTATGGCTACACCTTC.

This chain links TRBV5-1 with TRBJ2-6; a possible D gene is TRBD1 (5 bases). Germline CDR1 SGHRS, CDR2 YFSETQ. Between the trimmed V and J ends, which lost 4 bases and 2 bases, there was a span of 7 bases. The CDR3 length is 14 residues. The DNA of the CDR3 is TGCGCCAGCAGCGAGACAGCTGGGGCCAACGTCCTGACTTTC. This translates into CASSETAGANVLTF.

This sequence joins TRBV13 and TRBJ1-2; D gene uncertain. This CDR3 is 16 amino acids long. Germline V gives CDR1 PRHDT, CDR2 FYEKMQ (reference sequence). Trimming shortened V by 5 bases and J by 4 bases, and 20 bases separated the two germline ends. The CDR3 loop is CASSRTAGYRFYGYTF. DNA of the CDR3: TGTGCCAGCAGCCGGACTGCTGGGTACCGATTCTATGGCTACACCTTC.

The V and J genes are TRBV7-2 and TRBJ1-2; the D is unclear. This CDR3 comprises 16 residues. CDR1 SGHTA and CDR2 FQGNSA come from the germline V gene. V was clipped by 0 bases and J by 5 bases, with 16 bases between them. DNA of the CDR3: TGTGCCAGCAGCTTAGCGTTGCACGGAGGAGTGTATGGCTACACCTTC. It is translated as CASSLALHGGVYGYTF. The whole variable domain, remainder taken from reference TRBV7-2 and TRBJ1-2, is GAGVSQSPSNKVTEKGKDVELRCDPISGHTALYWYRQSLGQGLEFLIYFQGNSAPDKSGLPSDRFSAERTGGSVSTLTIQRTQQEDSAVYLCASSLALHGGVYGYTFGSGTRLTVV.

The J gene is TRBJ1-5, the V gene TRBV6-5, with a tentative D call TRBD1 (6 bases). The V gene lost 0 bases and the J gene lost 4 bases, with 13 bases spanning the gap. In germline, CDR1 is MNHEY, CDR2 SVGAGI. The CDR3 runs 16 residues. The CDR3 protein is CASSYSYRAANQPQHF. CDR3 sequence (DNA): TGTGCCAGCAGTTACTCGTACAGGGCAGCTAATCAGCCCCAGCATTTT.

This clone was counted a few times. The chain carries TRBV11-2 and TRBJ1-1; D possibly corresponds to TRBD1 (5 bases). In germline, CDR1 is SGHAT, CDR2 FQNNGV. This CDR3 is 16 amino acids long. With 4 bases removed from V and 0 bases from J, the gap between germline ends came to 15 bases. In DNA form, the CDR3 reads TGTGCCAGCAGCTCCCACGACAGAAGGATGAACACTGAAGCTTTCTTT. Translation: CASSSHDRRMNTEAFF.